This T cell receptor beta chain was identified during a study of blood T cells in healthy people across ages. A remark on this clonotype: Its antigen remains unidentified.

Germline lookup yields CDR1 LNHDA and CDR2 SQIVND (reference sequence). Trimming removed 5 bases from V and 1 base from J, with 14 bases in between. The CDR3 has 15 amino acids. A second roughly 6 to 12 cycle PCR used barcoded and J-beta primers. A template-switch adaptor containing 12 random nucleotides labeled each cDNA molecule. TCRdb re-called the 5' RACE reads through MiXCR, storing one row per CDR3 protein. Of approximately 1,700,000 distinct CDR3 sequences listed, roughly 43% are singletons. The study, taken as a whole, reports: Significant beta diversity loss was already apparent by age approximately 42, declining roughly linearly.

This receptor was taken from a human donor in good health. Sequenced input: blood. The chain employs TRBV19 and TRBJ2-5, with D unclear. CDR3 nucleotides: TGTGCCAGTAGTCTCTTGAACCAGGCCCAAGAGACCCAGTACTTC. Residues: CASSLLNQAQETQYF. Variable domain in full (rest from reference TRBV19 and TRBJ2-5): DGGITQSPKYLFRKEGQNVTLSCEQNLNHDAMYWYRQDPGQGLRLIYYSQIVNDFQKGDIAEGYSVSREKKESFPLTVTSAQKNPTAFYLCASSLLNQAQETQYFGPGTRLLVL.